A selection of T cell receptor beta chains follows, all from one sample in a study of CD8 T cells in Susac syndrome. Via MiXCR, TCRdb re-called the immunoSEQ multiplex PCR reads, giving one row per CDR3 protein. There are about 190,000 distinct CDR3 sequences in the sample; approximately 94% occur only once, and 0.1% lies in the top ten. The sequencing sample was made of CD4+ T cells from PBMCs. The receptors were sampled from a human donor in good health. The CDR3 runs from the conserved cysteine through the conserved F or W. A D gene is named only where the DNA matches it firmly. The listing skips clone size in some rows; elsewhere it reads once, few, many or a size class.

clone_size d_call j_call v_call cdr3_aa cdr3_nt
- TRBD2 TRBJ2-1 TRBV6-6 CASSYLRGGSYNEQFF TGTGCCAGCAGTTACTTGCGGGGGGGCTCCTACAATGAGCAGTTCTTC
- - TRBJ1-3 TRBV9 CASSVAGAENTIYF TGTGCCAGCAGCGTAGCAGGGGCTGAAAACACCATATATTTT
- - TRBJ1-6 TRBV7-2 CASTHRVRAPLHF TGTGCCAGCACCCACAGGGTACGGGCACCCCTCCACTTT
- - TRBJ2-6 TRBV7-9 CASSHSGANVLTF TGTGCCAGCAGCCACTCTGGGGCCAACGTCCTGACTTTC
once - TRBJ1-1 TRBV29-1 CSVGPDTGMNTEAFF TGCAGCGTTGGGCCAGACACAGGGATGAACACTGAAGCTTTCTTT
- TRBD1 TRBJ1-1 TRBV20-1 CSAGRDRSKAFF TGCAGTGCTGGCCGGGACAGAAGTAAAGCTTTCTTT
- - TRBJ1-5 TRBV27 CASRRKAGYSNQPQHF TGTGCCAGCAGACGAAAGGCAGGATATAGCAATCAGCCCCAGCATTTT
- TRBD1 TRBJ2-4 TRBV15 CATSSTGTGKNIQYF TGTGCCACCAGCAGTACCGGGACAGGAAAAAACATTCAGTACTTC
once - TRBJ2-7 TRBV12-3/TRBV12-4 CASSPSGHEQYF TGTGCCAGCAGCCCCTCGGGGCACGAGCAGTACTTC
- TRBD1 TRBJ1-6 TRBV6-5 CASSPRGRGSPLHF TGTGCCAGCAGCCCCAGGGGGCGAGGTTCACCCCTCCACTTT
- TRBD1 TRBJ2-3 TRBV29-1 CSVEGTAKNSDTQYF TGCAGCGTTGAGGGGACAGCCAAAAATTCGGATACGCAGTATTTT
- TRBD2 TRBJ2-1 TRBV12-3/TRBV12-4 CASRPTSGGNYNEQFF TGTGCCAGCAGGCCCACTAGCGGGGGGAACTACAATGAGCAGTTCTTC
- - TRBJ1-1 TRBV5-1 CASSSGRRAGDNTEAFF TGCGCCAGCAGCTCAGGCCGACGTGCAGGGGACAACACTGAAGCTTTCTTT
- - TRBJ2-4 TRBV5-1 CASSGDPRGGNIQYF TGCGCCAGCAGCGGGGACCCCCGGGGTGGAAACATTCAGTACTTC
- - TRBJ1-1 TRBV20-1 CSARTGFF TGCAGTGCTAGAACAGGGTTCTTT
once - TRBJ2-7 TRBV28 CASSLFYEQYF TGTGCCAGCAGTTTATTTTACGAGCAGTACTTC
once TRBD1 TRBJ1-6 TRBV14 CASSPTGGNSPLHF TGTGCCAGCAGCCCGACAGGGGGTAATTCACCCCTCCACTTT
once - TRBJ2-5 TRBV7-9 CASTLDIQETQYF TGTGCCAGCACCTTGGACATCCAAGAGACCCAGTACTTC
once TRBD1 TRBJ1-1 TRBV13 CASSYGTVNTEAFF TGTGCCAGCAGCTACGGGACAGTTAACACTGAAGCTTTCTTT
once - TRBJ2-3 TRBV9 CASSALVTDTQYF TGTGCCAGCAGCGCCCTTGTTACAGATACGCAGTATTTT
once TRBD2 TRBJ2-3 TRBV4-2 CASSQDALAGAGTDTQYF TGTGCCAGCAGCCAAGATGCACTAGCGGGGGCGGGCACAGATACGCAGTATTTT
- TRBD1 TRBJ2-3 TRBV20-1 CSARVLQGQADTQYF TGCAGTGCTAGAGTCCTACAGGGGCAGGCGGATACGCAGTATTTT
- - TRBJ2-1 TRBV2 CASSLVAPWQFF TGTGCCAGCAGTTTAGTGGCCCCTTGGCAGTTCTTC
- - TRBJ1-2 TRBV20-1 CSASPDPPVCTF TGCAGTGCTTCCCCGGACCCCCCGGTTTGCACCTTC
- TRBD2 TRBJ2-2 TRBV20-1 CSASPSGGATGELFF TGCAGTGCTAGCCCTAGCGGGGGGGCCACCGGGGAGCTGTTTTTT
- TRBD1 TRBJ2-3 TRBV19 CASSTGTGVGTDTQYF TGTGCCAGTAGTACCGGGACAGGGGTCGGGACAGATACGCAGTATTTT
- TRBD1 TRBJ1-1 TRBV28 CASRNRGGSTEAFF TGTGCCAGCAGGAACAGGGGGGGTAGCACTGAAGCTTTCTTT
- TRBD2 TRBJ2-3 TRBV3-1 CASSALSGGAPDTQYF TGTGCCAGCAGCGCTCTTAGCGGGGGAGCCCCTGATACGCAGTATTTT
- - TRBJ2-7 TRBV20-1 CSARDQGSSGAAQYF TGCAGTGCTAGAGATCAGGGGTCCAGCGGGGCGGCGCAGTACTTC
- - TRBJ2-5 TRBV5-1 CASSLAGQRGETQYF TGCGCCAGCAGCTTGGCCGGACAAAGAGGAGAGACCCAGTACTTC
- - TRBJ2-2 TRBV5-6 CASSLGQTAGELFF TGTGCCAGCAGCTTGGGACAGACCGCCGGGGAGCTGTTTTTT
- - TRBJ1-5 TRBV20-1 CSAGFGRAGQPQHF TGCAGTGCTGGCTTCGGCAGGGCCGGTCAGCCCCAGCATTTT
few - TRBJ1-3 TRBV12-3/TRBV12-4 CASSLGISGNTIYF TGTGCCAGCAGTTTGGGAATCTCTGGAAACACCATATATTTT
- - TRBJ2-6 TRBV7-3 CASSPGPPSGANVLTF TGTGCCAGCAGCCCCGGGCCCCCCTCTGGGGCCAACGTCCTGACTTTC
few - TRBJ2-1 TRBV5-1 CASSLGTRGTNEQFF TGCGCCAGCAGCTTGGGTACTCGGGGGACCAATGAGCAGTTCTTC